Shown below are 32 T cell receptor beta chains from a single sample sequenced in a study of shared clonotypes between healthy human individuals. It was CD45RO-negative cells, positively selected for CCR7, that made up naive CD8 cells, with terminally differentiated effector memory CD45RA+ cells excluded. Repertoires were generated with immunoSEQ multiplex PCR, while TCRdb's copy carries only in-frame clones and drops some. The sample gives about 1,900,000 clones, just under 95% of which show up once; approximately 1.2% is in the top ten. Source material: naive CD8+ T cells sorted from blood. These receptors all stem from a man between 18 and 35 years old in good health.

CDR3 sequence: CASRQQGARETQYF. CDR3 coding DNA: TGTGCCAGCAGACAACAGGGGGCTCGGGAGACCCAGTACTTC. This rearrangement joins TRBV6-5 to TRBJ2-5; the match to TRBD1 covers 9 bases. This CDR3 has 14 residues. The germline gives CDR1 MNHEY, CDR2 SVGAGI. The trim removed 6 bases at V and 5 bases at J, leaving 7 bases unmatched.

The rearrangement uses TRBV4-3 and TRBJ2-2; 7 nucleotides match TRBD1. The CDR3 covers 15 residues. Trimming cost V 1 base and J 6 bases; bases outside gene matches: 5. CDR1 is LGHNA and CDR2 is YSLEER in the germline V gene. CDR3 sequence reads: CASSQGQGYAGELFF. The CDR3 DNA follows: TGCGCCAGCAGCCAAGGACAGGGTTACGCCGGGGAGCTGTTTTTT.

The CDR3 here is CASSAPGQGIKNEAFF. The CDR3 DNA reads as TGTGCCAGCAGCGCCCCGGGACAGGGCATTAAGAATGAAGCTTTCTTT. The genes are TRBV9 and TRBJ1-1; 9 nucleotides line up with TRBD1. Germline lookup yields CDR1 SGDLS and CDR2 YYNGEE. J lost 7 bases, V lost 3 bases, and 13 bases had no gene match. The CDR3 length is 16 residues. Using reference TRBV9 and TRBJ1-1 for the parts outside the CDR3, the full variable domain is DSGVTQTPKHLITATGQRVTLRCSPRSGDLSVYWYQQSLDQGLQFLIQYYNGEERAKGNILERFSAQQFPDLHSELNLSSLELGDSALYFCASSAPGQGIKNEAFFGQGTRLTVV.

This sequence joins TRBV9 and TRBJ2-7; 10 nucleotides align to TRBD2. This CDR3 is built from 16 residues. V was clipped by 3 bases and J by 4 bases; unmatched bases: 10. The germline CDR1 and CDR2 sequences are SGDLS and YYNGEE. The CDR3 loop reads CASSAGLAEGGYEQYF. The CDR3 coding sequence is TGTGCCAGCAGCGCCGGACTAGCGGAGGGGGGGTACGAGCAGTACTTC.

V and J are TRBV28 and TRBJ2-1, with D uncertain. This CDR3 is 14 amino acids long. Trimming took 3 bases from V and 4 from J, leaving 10 bases between them. The germline CDR1 and CDR2 sequences are MDHEN and SYDVKM. CDR3 residues: CASSLTRSYNEQFF. The DNA of the CDR3 is TGTGCCAGCAGTTTGACGAGGTCATACAATGAGCAGTTCTTC. Full variable domain (missing parts from reference TRBV28 and TRBJ2-1): DVKVTQSSRYLVKRTGEKVFLECVQDMDHENMFWYRQDPGLGLRLIYFSYDVKMKEKGDIPEGYSVSREKKERFSLILESASTNQTSMYLCASSLTRSYNEQFFGPGTRLTVL.

This clone has a handful of counts. The chain carries TRBV11-2 and TRBJ2-5; 8 bases agree with TRBD2. V lost 3 bases to trimming and J lost 9 bases; unmatched junction nucleotides: 6. CDR1 and CDR2 (germline): SGHAT, FQNNGV. The CDR3 has 13 residues. The CDR3 is CASSFGTSFPQYF. CDR3 nucleotide sequence: TGTGCCAGCAGCTTCGGGACTAGTTTCCCCCAGTACTTC.

The chain joins TRBV9 to TRBJ2-7; D is tentatively TRBD1 or TRBD2 (5 bases each). The CDR3 extends over 15 amino acids. V was cut by 2 bases and J by 4 bases, with 16 bases left in between. Per the germline V gene, CDR1 is SGDLS and CDR2 is YYNGEE. CDR3 DNA: TGTGCCAGCAGCGTGACCGGGGACCTTAATTACGAGCAGTACTTC. Its translation: CASSVTGDLNYEQYF.

The chain employs TRBV13 and TRBJ2-7; either TRBD1 or TRBD2 may fit D (7 bases each). V was trimmed by 4 bases and J by 3 bases, leaving 19 bases between them. The CDR3 extends over 16 amino acids. From germline, CDR1 is PRHDT and CDR2 FYEKMQ (reference sequence). In nucleotides, the CDR3 is TGTGCCAGCAGCTCCAGGGGGAGGGCCGCGTTCTACGAGCAGTACTTC. Its translation: CASSSRGRAAFYEQYF.

The chain combines TRBV18 with TRBJ2-5; D is ambiguous. This CDR3 contains 12 residues. Germline CDR1 KGHSH, CDR2 LQKENI. Trimming stripped 2 bases from V and 3 bases from J, with 4 bases between. The CDR3, as DNA: TGTGCCAGCTCACCAAACGAAGAGACCCAGTACTTC. It translates to CASSPNEETQYF. The whole variable domain, remainder taken from reference TRBV18 and TRBJ2-5, is NAGVMQNPRHLVRRRGQEARLRCSPMKGHSHVYWYRQLPEEGLKFMVYLQKENIIDESGMPKERFSAEFPKEGPSILRIQQVVRGDSAAYFCASSPNEETQYFGPGTRLLVL.

The chain combines TRBV6-6 with TRBJ2-2; 7 bases agree with TRBD2. Germline trimming cut 1 base from V and 7 bases from J; bases unmatched to any gene: 6. The CDR3 loop spans 15 amino acids. CDR1 is MNHNY, CDR2 SVGAGI, per germline (reference sequence). The CDR3 spells CASSYLRGGDGELFF. CDR3 bases: TGTGCCAGCAGTTACTTACGCGGGGGAGACGGGGAGCTGTTTTTT.

A remark on this clone: This CDR3 is also generated by other DNA sequences in the sample. V is TRBV29-1 and J is TRBJ2-7; D possibly corresponds to TRBD2 (6 bases). Trimming cost V 4 bases and J 1 base, with 11 bases left between them. The CDR3 extends over 13 amino acids. Per germline, CDR1 SQVTM and CDR2 ANQGSEA. CDR3 sequence (DNA): TGCAGCGTTGGCGGCGGGGTATCCTACGAGCAGTACTTC. This sequence encodes CSVGGGVSYEQYF.

The chain joins TRBV9 to TRBJ1-1, with D possibly being TRBD1 (6 bases). The V end was cut by 3 bases, the J end by 3 bases, with 12 bases between. The CDR3 sequence is 14 residues long. In germline, CDR1 is SGDLS, CDR2 YYNGEE. The CDR3 reads CASSAPPGDTEAFF. The CDR3 DNA sequence: TGTGCCAGCAGCGCCCCCCCAGGGGACACTGAAGCTTTCTTT.

The table lists this clone with a count of one. V and J are TRBV4-3 and TRBJ2-7; D remains ambiguous. V was trimmed by 0 bases and J by 1 base, leaving 13 bases between them. Germline V gene sequence: CDR1 LGHNA, CDR2 YSLEER. The CDR3 length is 16 residues. In DNA, the CDR3 is TGCGCCAGCAGCCAAGATTTAGGGCAGCCTTCCTACGAGCAGTACTTC. Translating it yields CASSQDLGQPSYEQYF.

The rearrangement links TRBV28 to TRBJ2-1; 8 bases fit TRBD2. Per germline, CDR1 MDHEN and CDR2 SYDVKM. J gave up 6 bases and V 2 bases, and 3 bases lay outside the gene matches. There are 14 residues in the CDR3. This CDR3 reads CASSLAGGRNEQFF. CDR3 sequence (DNA): TGTGCCAGCAGTTTAGCGGGGGGACGCAATGAGCAGTTCTTC.

This chain uses TRBV7-9 with TRBJ2-2; a weak D match, TRBD2 (5 bases). The V gene lost 5 bases and the J gene lost 2 bases, with 15 bases spanning the gap. CDR1 is SEHNR, CDR2 FQNEAQ, per germline (reference sequence). The CDR3 is 16 amino acids. The CDR3 sequence is CASSGSSGKNTGELFF. Here the CDR3 DNA reads TGTGCCAGCAGCGGGTCCAGCGGTAAAAACACCGGGGAGCTGTTTTTT.

The chain combines TRBV27 with TRBJ2-1; tentatively, D is TRBD1 (5 bases). This CDR3 contains 14 residues. Germline V CDR1 and CDR2: MNHEY, SMNVEV (reference sequence). Trimming shortened V by 7 bases and J by 11 bases, and 21 bases separated the two germline ends. CDR3 loop: CASILSFTGRKQFF. CDR3 sequence (DNA): TGTGCCAGCATCTTATCGTTTACAGGTAGGAAGCAGTTCTTC.

In its sample, this clone was seen once. This sample includes further DNA sequences coding for the same CDR3. This chain uses TRBV7-2 with TRBJ2-7, with 13 nucleotides matching TRBD2. J was trimmed by 2 bases and V by 4 bases; bases with no gene match: 2. Looked up from germline, CDR1 is SGHTA and CDR2 is FQGNSA. This CDR3 spans 15 amino acids. This chain's CDR3 is CASSSGTSGAYEQYF. For the CDR3, the DNA is TGTGCCAGCAGCTCAGGGACTAGCGGGGCCTACGAGCAGTACTTC.

The count of this clone is one. The rearrangement joins TRBV4-1 to TRBJ2-3, with TRBD1 as a possible D gene (6 bases). V was trimmed by 2 bases and J by 4 bases, leaving 13 bases between them. Germline V gene lookup returns CDR1 MGHRA and CDR2 YSYEKL. There are 15 residues in the CDR3. DNA for the CDR3: TGCGCCAGCAGCCAACTGGGGGCAGAGGCAGATACGCAGTATTTT. This sequence encodes CASSQLGAEADTQYF.

Details on this clone: Other DNA sequences in this specimen translate into the identical CDR3. The chain carries TRBV27 and TRBJ1-6, with D hard to call. The germline V and J ends were trimmed by 6 bases and 0 bases, with 12 bases remaining between them. The CDR3 length is 16 residues. Looked up from germline, CDR1 is MNHEY and CDR2 is SMNVEV (reference sequence). CDR3 in amino acids: CASSFEGSSYNSPLHF. Written as DNA, the CDR3 is TGTGCCAGCAGCTTCGAAGGGAGCTCCTATAATTCACCCCTCCACTTT.

The chain links TRBV27 to TRBJ2-2, with 14 bases matching TRBD2. CDR1 MNHEY and CDR2 SMNVEV come from the germline V gene (reference sequence). This CDR3 is 14 amino acids long. J gave up 6 bases and V 6 bases, and 0 bases lay outside the gene matches. Written as DNA, the CDR3 is TGTGCCAGCAGGACTAGCGGGGGGGCCGGGGAGCTGTTTTTT. This encodes CASRTSGGAGELFF.

CDR3 DNA: TGTGCCAGCAGTTCAGAGAGATCTAACTATGGCTACACCTTC. It is translated as CASSSERSNYGYTF. The chain combines TRBV7-2 with TRBJ1-2; D unresolved. The CDR3 extends over 14 amino acids. Germline V gene lookup returns CDR1 SGHTA and CDR2 FQGNSA. Trimming removed 6 bases from V and 0 bases from J, with 11 bases in between.

This chain uses TRBV28 with TRBJ1-5, with D perhaps TRBD1 (5 bases). Germline V gene lookup returns CDR1 MDHEN and CDR2 SYDVKM. This CDR3 comprises 15 residues. The germline V and J ends were trimmed by 5 bases and 4 bases, with 15 bases remaining between them. CDR3 sequence: CASSAGTEPNQPQHF. In DNA form, the CDR3 reads TGTGCCAGCAGTGCGGGGACGGAGCCAAATCAGCCCCAGCATTTT.

The sample holds one count of this clone. The chain has TRBV13 and TRBJ2-2; D is undetermined. This CDR3 is 12 amino acids long. V gave up 5 bases and J gave up 5 bases, with 6 bases separating them. The V gene's germline CDR1 is PRHDT and CDR2 FYEKMQ (reference sequence). In DNA, the CDR3 is TGTGCCAGCAGCCTCCAAACCGGGGAGCTGTTTTTT. Amino acid sequence: CASSLQTGELFF.

The chain has TRBV4-2 and TRBJ1-1; D might be TRBD1 (5 bases). Germline CDR1 and CDR2: LGHNA and YNFKEQ. The CDR3 is 15 residues long. V gave up 4 bases and J gave up 6 bases, with 18 bases separating them. CDR3 bases: TGTGCCAGCAGCCTTGGGGGAGTCTCCTCTTCTGAAGCTTTCTTT. Its translation is CASSLGGVSSSEAFF.

The chain combines TRBV4-1 with TRBJ1-4; TRBD1 matches 10 bases. This CDR3 spans 15 amino acids. The V gene end was trimmed by 3 bases and the J gene end by 8 bases; junction bases not matched to a gene: 6. Germline V lookup: CDR1 MGHRA, CDR2 YSYEKL. The CDR3 DNA reads TGCGCCAGCAGCCACTTGACAGGGGGCGGAGAAAAACTGTTTTTT. Encoded protein: CASSHLTGGGEKLFF.

The V gene is TRBV2, the J gene TRBJ2-2, with D tentatively TRBD1 (6 bases). The length of the CDR3 is 15 residues. Germline V gives CDR1 SNHLY, CDR2 FYNNEI. With 2 bases removed from V and 6 bases from J, the gap between germline ends came to 13 bases. The CDR3 DNA sequence: TGTGCCAGCAGTGAACAGGGGCCAGGGTCCGGGGAGCTGTTTTTT. Amino acid sequence: CASSEQGPGSGELFF. Variable domain in full (rest from reference TRBV2 and TRBJ2-2): EPEVTQTPSHQVTQMGQEVILRCVPISNHLYFYWYRQILGQKVEFLVSFYNNEISEKSEIFDDQFSVERPDGSNFTLKIRSTKLEDSAMYFCASSEQGPGSGELFFGEGSRLTVL.

This rearrangement joins TRBV13 to TRBJ2-3, with no clear D. CDR3 length: 12 amino acids. Trimming removed 4 bases from V and 2 bases from J, with 4 bases in between. Germline V gene lookup returns CDR1 PRHDT and CDR2 FYEKMQ (reference sequence). The CDR3: CASSSFTDTQYF. CDR3 sequence (DNA): TGTGCCAGCAGCTCCTTCACAGATACGCAGTATTTT. Variable domain in full (rest from reference TRBV13 and TRBJ2-3): AAGVIQSPRHLIKEKRETATLKCYPIPRHDTVYWYQQGPGQDPQFLISFYEKMQSDKGSIPDRFSAQQFSDYHSELNMSSLELGDSALYFCASSSFTDTQYFGPGTRLTVL.

V is TRBV7-6 and J is TRBJ1-1; TRBD1 matches at 7 bases. The CDR3 is made up of 14 amino acids. Germline CDR1 and CDR2: SGHVS and FNYEAQ. V was pared by 5 bases and J by 3 bases, with 6 bases of the junction left unmatched. CDR3 sequence reads: CASSPSGGDTEAFF. For the CDR3, the DNA is TGTGCCAGCAGCCCATCAGGGGGGGACACTGAAGCTTTCTTT.

The chain carries TRBV27 and TRBJ2-7; D is possibly TRBD1 or TRBD2 (5 bases each). Trimming cost V 3 bases and J 2 bases, with 17 bases left between them. The germline gives CDR1 MNHEY, CDR2 SMNVEV (reference sequence). The CDR3 length is 16 residues. The chain's CDR3 is CASSFSNGDRPYEQYF. As DNA, the CDR3 is TGTGCCAGCAGTTTTTCCAATGGGGACCGTCCCTACGAGCAGTACTTC.

J is TRBJ2-7 and V is TRBV7-8; TRBD2 matches at 10 bases. This CDR3 has 15 amino acids. The germline V gene has CDR1 SGHVS and CDR2 FQNEAQ. Germline trimming cut 3 bases from V and 3 bases from J; bases unmatched to any gene: 5. The CDR3 here is CASSFQLAGDYEQYF. The CDR3 nucleotides are TGTGCCAGCAGCTTTCAGCTAGCGGGGGACTACGAGCAGTACTTC.

J is TRBJ1-2 and V is TRBV9, with 9 nucleotides matching TRBD1. The germline CDR1 and CDR2 sequences are SGDLS and YYNGEE. Trimming took 3 bases from V and 8 from J; bases not matched to a gene: 11. The CDR3 sequence is 15 residues long. As DNA, the CDR3 is TGTGCCAGCAGCGGGCTAGGAACAGGGGGCGGCGGCTACACCTTC. Translation gives CASSGLGTGGGGYTF.

Concerning this clone itself: The sample has other DNA sequences that encode this CDR3 too. DNA of the CDR3: TGCGCCAGCAGCTTTGCACAGGGGTCCTACAATGAGCAGTTCTTC. Translated, it gives CASSFAQGSYNEQFF. The chain links TRBV5-1 to TRBJ2-1, with TRBD1 identical over 7 bases. The CDR3 is made up of 15 amino acids. Trimming at V came to 2 bases and at J to 1 base, leaving 3 bases not matched to a gene. CDR1 and CDR2 (germline): SGHRS, YFSETQ.